Each of the 26 T cell receptor beta chains below was sequenced from the same sample in a study of T cell responses to AZD1222 COVID-19 vaccine. Clones were read by immunoSEQ multiplex PCR, and TCRdb kept only the in-frame ones, dropping some. The data contain about 84,000 clones, approximately 90% of them singletons. The input for sequencing was peripheral blood, taken on day 0 of AZD1222 vaccination. These receptors were taken from an adult in good health.

The chain combines TRBV6-1 with TRBJ1-2; D is unclear. Germline loops: CDR1 MNHNS, CDR2 SASEGT. Trimming shortened V by 5 bases and J by 3 bases, and 19 bases separated the two germline ends. CDR3 size: 16 residues. CDR3 coding DNA: TGTGCCAGCAGTCAAGACATACTGGGTCGTGACTATGGCTACACCTTC. Its translation is CASSQDILGRDYGYTF.

The chain uses TRBV5-1 and TRBJ2-1, with 8 bases fitting TRBD2. The junction had 4 bases not matched to a gene; V was cut back by 2 bases and J by 6 bases. CDR1 is SGHRS and CDR2 is YFSETQ in the germline V gene. The CDR3 sequence is 14 residues long. The DNA of the CDR3 is TGCGCCAGCAGCTTTACTAGCGGCGGCAATGAGCAGTTCTTC. Translated: CASSFTSGGNEQFF.

This clone is a singleton in its sample. The V call is TRBV6-5, the J call TRBJ1-5; D is undetermined. V was cut by 2 bases and J by 6 bases, with 2 bases left in between. Germline CDR1 MNHEY, CDR2 SVGAGI. This CDR3 contains 11 residues. The CDR3 spells CASSYVQPQHF. The CDR3 DNA follows: TGTGCCAGCAGTTACGTTCAGCCCCAGCATTTT.

V is TRBV6-5 and J is TRBJ2-7, with D possibly TRBD1 on 5 matching bases. Per the germline V gene, CDR1 is MNHEY and CDR2 is SVGAGI. This CDR3 region has 13 residues. V shed 7 bases and J shed 3 bases, with 13 bases lying between them. CDR3: CASIMQGIYEQYF. As DNA, the CDR3 is TGTGCCAGCATCATGCAGGGAATCTACGAGCAGTACTTC.

CDR3 sequence reads: CAIQRGYRDGTNEKLFF. In DNA, the CDR3 is TGTGCCATTCAAAGGGGGTACAGGGACGGAACTAATGAAAAACTGTTTTTT. This chain joins TRBV19 and TRBJ1-4, with D maybe TRBD1 (6 bases). This CDR3 has 17 residues. The germline V and J ends were trimmed by 10 bases and 1 base, with 22 bases remaining between them. Germline CDR1 reads LNHDA; CDR2 reads SQIVND (reference sequence).

The table lists this clone with many counts. This chain links TRBV5-1 with TRBJ1-1, with D unclear. Deletions cut 0 bases from V and 1 base from J, with 7 bases between. The CDR3 totals 14 residues. Germline CDR1 is SGHRS and CDR2 is YFSETQ. The CDR3 loop is CASSLGLTNTEAFF. Written as DNA, the CDR3 is TGCGCCAGCAGCTTGGGACTGACGAACACTGAAGCTTTCTTT.

CDR3 DNA sequence: TGTGCCAGCAGCCGATACCGAGGGACTGAAGCTTTCTTT. It specifies CASSRYRGTEAFF. The chain employs TRBV6-5 and TRBJ1-1, with D unresolved. Germline CDR1 MNHEY, CDR2 SVGAGI. The length of the CDR3 is 13 residues. Trimming took 6 bases from V and 5 from J, leaving 13 bases between them.

This clone was seen a handful of times. This chain links TRBV4-1 with TRBJ2-1; 9 nucleotides match TRBD2. The germline gives CDR1 MGHRA, CDR2 YSYEKL. This CDR3 is built from 16 residues. V dropped 0 bases and J dropped 6; count of bases not matched to a gene: 6. CDR3: CASSQDLGGRGNEQFF. The CDR3 DNA reads as TGCGCCAGCAGCCAAGATTTAGGCGGGAGGGGCAATGAGCAGTTCTTC.

CDR3 loop: CARTYREGTDTQYF. As DNA, the CDR3 is TGTGCCCGCACTTACAGAGAGGGGACAGATACGCAGTATTTT. The chain uses TRBV6-5 and TRBJ2-3, with D possibly being TRBD1 or TRBD2 (5 bases each). The V and J ends lost 11 bases and 3 bases respectively, with 18 bases between them. Germline V gene data show CDR1 as MNHEY and CDR2 as SVGAGI. The CDR3 spans 14 residues.

This chain connects TRBV18 to TRBJ2-1; 12 bases agree with TRBD2. The V gene's germline CDR1 is KGHSH and CDR2 LQKENI. This CDR3 comprises 17 residues. Losses at the gene ends were 0 bases for V and 2 bases for J; bases not matched to a gene: 2. CDR3 residues: CASSPPLAGGPYNEQFF. Here the CDR3 DNA reads TGTGCCAGCTCACCACCACTAGCGGGAGGCCCCTACAATGAGCAGTTCTTC.

CDR3 sequence reads: CASSFSRANYGYTF. The CDR3 DNA sequence: TGTGCCAGCAGCTTTTCCCGTGCTAACTATGGCTACACCTTC. V usage is TRBV7-9 and J usage is TRBJ1-2; D call uncertain. Between the trimmed V and J ends, which lost 3 bases and 0 bases, there was a span of 8 bases. The CDR3 has 14 residues. Germline V lookup: CDR1 SEHNR, CDR2 FQNEAQ (reference sequence).

The gene calls are TRBV7-2 and TRBJ1-2; D may be TRBD1 (6 bases). Per germline, CDR1 SGHTA and CDR2 FQGNSA. The CDR3 is made up of 14 amino acids. V lost 6 bases, J lost 1 base, and 12 bases lay in between. CDR3 region: CASRADRSNYGYTF. DNA for the CDR3: TGTGCCAGCAGAGCCGACAGGAGTAACTATGGCTACACCTTC. Complete variable domain (other parts from reference TRBV7-2 and TRBJ1-2): GAGVSQSPSNKVTEKGKDVELRCDPISGHTALYWYRQSLGQGLEFLIYFQGNSAPDKSGLPSDRFSAERTGGSVSTLTIQRTQQEDSAVYLCASRADRSNYGYTFGSGTRLTVV.

The rearrangement joins TRBV20-1 to TRBJ2-1; D call uncertain. Trimming pared 5 bases from V and 7 bases from J, leaving 6 bases between. CDR1 and CDR2 (germline): DFQATT, SNEGSKA (reference sequence). The CDR3 has 10 residues. CDR3 amino acids: CSAGTNEQFF. In nucleotides, the CDR3 is TGCAGTGCTGGAACGAATGAGCAGTTCTTC.

This clone has only one observation. This chain joins TRBV2 and TRBJ2-5, with D perhaps matching TRBD1 (6 bases). CDR1 and CDR2 from the germline V gene are SNHLY and FYNNEI. V was cut by 6 bases and J by 4 bases, with 15 bases left in between. The CDR3 length is 14 residues. CDR3 DNA: TGTGCCAGCAGCCGGACAGACCGGGGAGAGACCCAGTACTTC. Its protein product is CASSRTDRGETQYF.

V and J are TRBV28 and TRBJ1-4; D is unclear. CDR1 and CDR2 (germline): MDHEN, SYDVKM. There are 15 residues in the CDR3. Trimming stripped 2 bases from V and 8 bases from J, with 15 bases between. In DNA, the CDR3 is TGTGCCAGCAGTTTAAAGTCGGGCTGGGGAGAAAAACTGTTTTTT. Its protein is CASSLKSGWGEKLFF.

V and J are TRBV29-1 and TRBJ2-5; D possibly uses TRBD1 or TRBD2 (5 bases each). V lost 6 bases, J lost 1 base, and 15 bases lay in between. The CDR3 sequence is 14 residues long. Germline V gives CDR1 SQVTM, CDR2 ANQGSEA. As DNA, the CDR3 is TGCAGCGTAGCCGGGACGGCCTCCCAAGAGACCCAGTACTTC. Translation gives CSVAGTASQETQYF.

The chain combines TRBV5-1 with TRBJ2-7; 7 bases line up with TRBD1. The CDR3 runs to 15 residues. J lost 3 bases, V lost 5 bases, and 11 bases had no gene match. CDR1 is SGHRS and CDR2 is YFSETQ in the germline V gene. The CDR3 DNA is TGCGCCAGCAGTAGAACCGGACAGGCATACTACGAGCAGTACTTC. This gives the protein CASSRTGQAYYEQYF.

The chain couples TRBV9 to TRBJ2-7, with 9 bases aligning to TRBD2. There are 15 residues in the CDR3. The germline CDR1 and CDR2 sequences are SGDLS and YYNGEE. V lost 6 bases, J lost 3 bases, and 10 bases stayed unmatched. CDR3 in amino acids: CASNGASGGIYEQYF. In DNA, the CDR3 is TGTGCCAGCAACGGAGCCAGCGGGGGGATCTACGAGCAGTACTTC.

The chain carries TRBV3-1 (or the pseudogene TRBV3-2) and TRBJ2-7; 8 nucleotides match TRBD1. The germline gives CDR1 LGHDT, CDR2 YNNKEL (reference sequence). The trim removed 3 bases at V and 4 bases at J, leaving 8 bases unmatched. The CDR3 covers 15 residues. The CDR3 protein is CASSQETGVPYEQYF. For the CDR3, the DNA is TGTGCCAGCAGCCAGGAGACAGGGGTCCCTTACGAGCAGTACTTC.

This chain joins TRBV6-5 and TRBJ2-5, with 8 bases aligning to TRBD1. The V segment lost 6 bases and the J segment 2 bases; nucleotides outside the gene matches: 8. Germline-derived CDR1 and CDR2 are MNHEY and SVGAGI. This CDR3 has 15 amino acids. The CDR3 DNA follows: TGTGCCAGCAGCCGACTCACAGGGGGACAAGAGACCCAGTACTTC. Translation gives CASSRLTGGQETQYF.

The chain has TRBV28 and TRBJ1-2; D is possibly TRBD1 (5 bases). There are 13 residues in the CDR3. The V end lost 5 bases, the J end lost 8 bases, and 15 bases lay between the germline ends. Germline V gene data show CDR1 as MDHEN and CDR2 as SYDVKM. The DNA for the CDR3 is TGTGCCAGCAGTGACAGTGTCGACCGGGGCTACACCTTC. Its protein product is CASSDSVDRGYTF.

The gene calls are TRBV29-1 and TRBJ1-2; no definite D call. The CDR3 spans 10 residues. Germline V gene sequence: CDR1 SQVTM, CDR2 ANQGSEA. V lost 7 bases to trimming and J lost 1 base, with 4 bases between them. The CDR3 region is CSANNYGYTF. As DNA, the CDR3 is TGCAGCGCTAATAACTATGGCTACACCTTC.

This sequence joins TRBV7-6 and TRBJ2-1; the D is unclear. The CDR3 runs 14 residues. V was trimmed by 4 bases and J by 4 bases, leaving 11 bases between them. Germline CDR1 SGHVS, CDR2 FNYEAQ. This CDR3 reads CASSSSAAYNEQFF. CDR3 DNA: TGTGCCAGCAGCTCATCGGCGGCTTACAATGAGCAGTTCTTC.

This chain uses TRBV28 with TRBJ1-2; D is unclear. Germline lookup yields CDR1 MDHEN and CDR2 SYDVKM. The CDR3 totals 14 residues. V shed 5 bases and J shed 4 bases, with 14 bases lying between them. This CDR3 is CASSPPGRVYGYTF. CDR3 DNA: TGTGCCAGCAGTCCCCCCGGACGGGTCTATGGCTACACCTTC.

The chain couples TRBV7-6 to TRBJ1-3; 10 bases are shared with TRBD1. CDR3 length: 15 amino acids. CDR1 is SGHVS, CDR2 FNYEAQ, per germline. The V gene end was trimmed by 4 bases and the J gene end by 8 bases; junction bases not matched to a gene: 8. DNA for the CDR3: TGTGCCAGCAGCTCCATTAGGGACAGGGGATACACCATATATTTT. Residues: CASSSIRDRGYTIYF.

The rearrangement joins TRBV29-1 to TRBJ1-1, with TRBD1 as a possible D gene (5 bases). The CDR3 extends over 14 amino acids. CDR1 and CDR2 from the germline V gene are SQVTM and ANQGSEA. V shed 4 bases and J shed 3 bases, with 15 bases lying between them. The CDR3 protein is CSVGSWGRDTEAFF. CDR3 bases: TGCAGCGTTGGGAGTTGGGGGAGGGACACTGAAGCTTTCTTT.